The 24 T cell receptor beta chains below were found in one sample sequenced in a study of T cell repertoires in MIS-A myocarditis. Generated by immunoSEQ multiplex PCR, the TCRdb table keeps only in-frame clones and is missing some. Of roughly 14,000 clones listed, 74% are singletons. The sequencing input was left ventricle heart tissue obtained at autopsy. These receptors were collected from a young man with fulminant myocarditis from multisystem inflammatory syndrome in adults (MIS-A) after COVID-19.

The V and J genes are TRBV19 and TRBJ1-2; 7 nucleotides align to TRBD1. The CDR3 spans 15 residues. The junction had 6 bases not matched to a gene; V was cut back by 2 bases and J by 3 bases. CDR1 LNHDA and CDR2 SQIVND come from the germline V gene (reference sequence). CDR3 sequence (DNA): TGTGCCAGTAGTATATACAGGGGACTGGACTATGGCTACACCTTC. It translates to CASSIYRGLDYGYTF.

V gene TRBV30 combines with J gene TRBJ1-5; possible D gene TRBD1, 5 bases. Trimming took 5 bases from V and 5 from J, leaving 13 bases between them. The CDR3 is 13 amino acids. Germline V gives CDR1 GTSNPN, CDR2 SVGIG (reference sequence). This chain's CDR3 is CAWSWGVDQPQHF. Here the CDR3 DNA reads TGTGCCTGGTCATGGGGGGTAGATCAGCCCCAGCATTTT.

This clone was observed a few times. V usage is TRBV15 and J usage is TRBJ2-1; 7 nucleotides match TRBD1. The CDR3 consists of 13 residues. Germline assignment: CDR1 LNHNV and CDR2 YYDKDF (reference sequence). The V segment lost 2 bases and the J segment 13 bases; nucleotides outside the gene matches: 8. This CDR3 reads CATSRIPGQLQFF. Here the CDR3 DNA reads TGTGCCACCAGCAGAATCCCGGGACAGTTACAGTTCTTC. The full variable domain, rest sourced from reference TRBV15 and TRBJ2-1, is DAMVIQNPRYQVTQFGKPVTLSCSQTLNHNVMYWYQQKSSQAPKLLFHYYDKDFNNEADTPDNFQSRRPNTSFCFLDIRSPGLGDTAMYLCATSRIPGQLQFFGPGTRLTVL.

CDR3: CASSPPVDVAVNYGYTF. The CDR3 nucleotides are TGTGCCAGCTCACCACCGGTAGACGTTGCCGTTAACTATGGCTACACCTTC. This chain links TRBV18 with TRBJ1-2; no firm D call. Trimming removed 0 bases from V and 1 base from J, with 15 bases in between. Germline values: CDR1 KGHSH, CDR2 LQKENI. This CDR3 spans 17 amino acids.

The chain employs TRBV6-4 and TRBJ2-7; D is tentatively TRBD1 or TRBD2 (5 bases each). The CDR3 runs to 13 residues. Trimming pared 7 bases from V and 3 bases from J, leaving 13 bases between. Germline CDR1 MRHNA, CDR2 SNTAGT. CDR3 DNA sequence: TGTGCCAGCACCCAGCGGCAGGGCTACGAGCAGTACTTC. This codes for CASTQRQGYEQYF.

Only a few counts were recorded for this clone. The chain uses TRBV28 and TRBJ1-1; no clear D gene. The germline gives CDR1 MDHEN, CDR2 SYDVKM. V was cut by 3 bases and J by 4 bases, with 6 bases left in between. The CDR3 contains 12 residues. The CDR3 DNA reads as TGTGCCAGCAGTTTGGGTAGCACTGAAGCTTTCTTT. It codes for CASSLGSTEAFF.

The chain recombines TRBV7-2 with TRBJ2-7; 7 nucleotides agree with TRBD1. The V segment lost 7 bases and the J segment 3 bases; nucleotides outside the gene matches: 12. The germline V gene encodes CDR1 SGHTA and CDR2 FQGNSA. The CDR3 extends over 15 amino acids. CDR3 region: CASTPRDSPFYEQYF. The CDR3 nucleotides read TGTGCCAGCACCCCCCGGGACAGTCCCTTCTACGAGCAGTACTTC.

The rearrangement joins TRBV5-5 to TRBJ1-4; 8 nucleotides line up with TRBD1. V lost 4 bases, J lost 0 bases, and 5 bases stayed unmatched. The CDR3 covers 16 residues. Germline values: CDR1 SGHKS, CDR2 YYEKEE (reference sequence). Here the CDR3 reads CASSPGTGPTNEKLFF. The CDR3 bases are TGTGCCAGCAGCCCGGGGACAGGACCAACTAATGAAAAACTGTTTTTT.

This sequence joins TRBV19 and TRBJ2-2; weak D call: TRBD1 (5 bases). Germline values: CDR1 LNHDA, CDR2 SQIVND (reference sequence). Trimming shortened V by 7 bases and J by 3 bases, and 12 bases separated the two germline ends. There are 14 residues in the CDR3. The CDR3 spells CASIQDTDTGELFF. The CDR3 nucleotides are TGTGCCAGTATACAGGACACGGACACCGGGGAGCTGTTTTTT.

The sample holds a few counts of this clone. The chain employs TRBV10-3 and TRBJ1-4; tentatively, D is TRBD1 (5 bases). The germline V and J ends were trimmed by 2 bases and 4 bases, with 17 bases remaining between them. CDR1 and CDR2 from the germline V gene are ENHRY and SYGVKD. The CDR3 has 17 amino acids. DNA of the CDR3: TGTGCCATCAGTGAGCCGGGACTGTCGGGAGGTAATGAAAAACTGTTTTTT. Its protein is CAISEPGLSGGNEKLFF.

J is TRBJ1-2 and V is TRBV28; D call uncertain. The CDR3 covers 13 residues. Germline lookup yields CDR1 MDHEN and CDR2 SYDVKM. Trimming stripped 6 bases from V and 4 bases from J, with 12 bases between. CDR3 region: CASRETLPYGYTF. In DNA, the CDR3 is TGTGCCAGCAGGGAGACATTACCCTATGGCTACACCTTC.

The CDR3 loop reads CASSLGRENEQFF. The DNA for the CDR3 is TGTGCCAGCAGCCTCGGCCGGGAGAATGAGCAGTTCTTC. The chain has TRBV9 and TRBJ2-1; D perhaps matches TRBD2 (6 bases). V was trimmed by 4 bases and J by 7 bases, leaving 12 bases between them. From germline, CDR1 is SGDLS and CDR2 YYNGEE. CDR3 size: 13 residues.

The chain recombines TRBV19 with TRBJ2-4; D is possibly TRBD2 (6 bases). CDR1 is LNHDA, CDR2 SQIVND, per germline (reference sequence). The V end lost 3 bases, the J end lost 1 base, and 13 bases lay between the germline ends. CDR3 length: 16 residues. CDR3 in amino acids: CASSIGGADAKNIQYF. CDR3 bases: TGTGCCAGTAGTATCGGAGGGGCAGATGCCAAAAACATTCAGTACTTC.

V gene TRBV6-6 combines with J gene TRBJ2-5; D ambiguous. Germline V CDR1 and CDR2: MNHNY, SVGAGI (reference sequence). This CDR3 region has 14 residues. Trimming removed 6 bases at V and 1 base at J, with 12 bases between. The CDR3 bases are TGTGCCAGCAGGGCCGGAAGGACCCAAGAGACCCAGTACTTC. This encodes CASRAGRTQETQYF.

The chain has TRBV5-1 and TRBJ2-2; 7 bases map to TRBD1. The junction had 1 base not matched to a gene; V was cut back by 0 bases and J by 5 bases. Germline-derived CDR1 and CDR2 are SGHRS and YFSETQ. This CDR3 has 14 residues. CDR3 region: CASSLGQGTGELFF. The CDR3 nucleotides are TGCGCCAGCAGCTTGGGACAGGGTACCGGGGAGCTGTTTTTT.

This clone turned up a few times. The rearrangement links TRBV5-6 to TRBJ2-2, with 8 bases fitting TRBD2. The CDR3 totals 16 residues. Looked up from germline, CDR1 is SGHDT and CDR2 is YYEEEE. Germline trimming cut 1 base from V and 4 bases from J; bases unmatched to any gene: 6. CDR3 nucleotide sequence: TGTGCCAGCAGCTTGACGGGAGGGCCAAGCACCGGGGAGCTGTTTTTT. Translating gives CASSLTGGPSTGELFF.

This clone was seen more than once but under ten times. The CDR3 loop reads CASSQDQGGQPQHF. The CDR3 nucleotides are TGCGCCAGCAGCCAAGATCAAGGTGGCCAGCCCCAGCATTTT. The chain links TRBV4-3 to TRBJ1-5, with D unresolved. The V end was cut by 0 bases, the J end by 7 bases, with 10 bases between. The CDR3 contains 14 residues. From germline, CDR1 is LGHNA and CDR2 YSLEER.

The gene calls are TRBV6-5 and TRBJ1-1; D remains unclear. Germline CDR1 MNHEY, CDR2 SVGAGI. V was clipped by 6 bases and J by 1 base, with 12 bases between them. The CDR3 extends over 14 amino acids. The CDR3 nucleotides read TGTGCCAGCAGACCCCTAGGCAGGAACACTGAAGCTTTCTTT. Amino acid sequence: CASRPLGRNTEAFF.

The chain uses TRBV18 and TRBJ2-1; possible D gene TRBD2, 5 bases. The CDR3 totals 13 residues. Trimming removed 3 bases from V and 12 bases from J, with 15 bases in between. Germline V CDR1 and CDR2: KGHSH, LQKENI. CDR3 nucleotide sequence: TGTGCCAGCTCACCCCCTAAACTAGGAGTGCAGTTCTTC. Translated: CASSPPKLGVQFF.

The CDR3 DNA reads TGTGCCATCAGTGAGGTTTCAGCAAGGTTGAATTCACCCCTCCACTTT. The encoded protein is CAISEVSARLNSPLHF. The chain has TRBV10-3 and TRBJ1-6, with D unclear. Germline CDR1 is ENHRY and CDR2 is SYGVKD. Trimming took off 2 bases at V and 7 bases at J, with 15 bases between the two ends. CDR3 size: 16 residues.

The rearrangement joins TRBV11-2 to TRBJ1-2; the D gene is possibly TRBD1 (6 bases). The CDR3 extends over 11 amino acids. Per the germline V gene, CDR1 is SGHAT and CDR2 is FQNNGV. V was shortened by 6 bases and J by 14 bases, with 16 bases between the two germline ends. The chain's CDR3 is CASSYGQIFTF. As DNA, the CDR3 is TGTGCCAGCAGTTACGGACAGATTTTTACCTTC.

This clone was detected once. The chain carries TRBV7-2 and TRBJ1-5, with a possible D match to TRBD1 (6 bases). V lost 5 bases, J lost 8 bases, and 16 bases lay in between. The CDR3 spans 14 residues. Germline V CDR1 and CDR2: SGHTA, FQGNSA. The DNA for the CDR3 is TGTGCCAGCAGCCAGTGGGGGGCGGAAGAGCCCCAGCATTTT. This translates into CASSQWGAEEPQHF.

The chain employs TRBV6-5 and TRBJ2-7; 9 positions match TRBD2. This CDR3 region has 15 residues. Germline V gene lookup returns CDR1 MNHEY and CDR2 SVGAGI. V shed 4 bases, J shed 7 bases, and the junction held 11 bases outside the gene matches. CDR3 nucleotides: TGTGCCAGCAGTTCCCTACTAGCGGGTCCACTGGAGCAGTACTTC. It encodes CASSSLLAGPLEQYF.

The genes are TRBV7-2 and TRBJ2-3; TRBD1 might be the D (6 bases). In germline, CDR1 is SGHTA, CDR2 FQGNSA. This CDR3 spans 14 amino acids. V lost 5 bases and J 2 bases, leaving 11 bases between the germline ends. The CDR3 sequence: CASSPRTATDTQYF. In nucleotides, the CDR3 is TGTGCCAGCAGCCCAAGGACAGCCACAGATACGCAGTATTTT.